The 6 T cell receptor beta chains in this list originate from one sample, sequenced in a study of shared clonotypes between healthy human individuals. TCRdb's copy holds only in-frame clones and misses some; the assay was immunoSEQ multiplex PCR. The sample yields roughly 2,300,000 clones, approximately 90% seen once. The sequenced material came from naive CD4+ T cells from PBMCs. Documented subset: CD45RA+ positively selected. The receptors come from a man aged 18 to 35 in good health. Some clones in this sample may be carry-over from other donors' samples.

The chain is built from TRBV28 and TRBJ2-7; 7 bases agree with TRBD1. CDR3 length: 12 residues. The V gene end was trimmed by 6 bases and the J gene end by 7 bases; junction bases not matched to a gene: 6. Germline-derived CDR1 and CDR2 are MDHEN and SYDVKM. DNA of the CDR3: TGTGCCAGCAGGGCATCACAGGGGGAGCAGTACTTC. This sequence encodes CASRASQGEQYF.

The chain is built from TRBV4-3 and TRBJ2-5, with a tentative D call TRBD1 (6 bases). V dropped 4 bases and J dropped 4 bases, with 22 bases sitting between them. Germline CDR1 reads LGHNA; CDR2 reads YSLEER. This CDR3 region has 17 residues. The CDR3 is CASSPRRGVGGGETQYF. The CDR3 DNA reads as TGCGCCAGCAGCCCACGAAGAGGGGTAGGGGGTGGAGAGACCCAGTACTTC.

The genes are TRBV5-4 and TRBJ1-2; 8 bases match TRBD1. This CDR3 is 17 amino acids long. J was trimmed by 1 base and V by 4 bases; bases with no gene match: 12. The germline V gene has CDR1 SGHNT and CDR2 YYREEE (reference sequence). For the CDR3, the DNA is TGTGCCAGCAGCCACCTAAGACAGGACAGGGTTAACTATGGCTACACCTTC. Translating gives CASSHLRQDRVNYGYTF. The whole variable domain, remainder taken from reference TRBV5-4 and TRBJ1-2, is ETGVTQSPTHLIKTRGQQVTLRCSSQSGHNTVSWYQQALGQGPQFIFQYYREEENGRGNFPPRFSGLQFPNYSSELNVNALELDDSALYLCASSHLRQDRVNYGYTFGSGTRLTVV.

This clone came up once. The gene calls are TRBV7-9 and TRBJ2-5; tentative D call: TRBD2 (6 bases). V lost 5 bases, J lost 1 base, and 17 bases lay in between. In germline, CDR1 is SEHNR, CDR2 FQNEAQ (reference sequence). The CDR3 covers 16 residues. The CDR3 DNA is TGTGCCAGCAGCCACGGGGTTCGGGGGTTCCAAGAGACCCAGTACTTC. Translation: CASSHGVRGFQETQYF. Full variable domain (rest looked up from reference TRBV7-9 and TRBJ2-5): DTGVSQNPRHKITKRGQNVTFRCDPISEHNRLYWYRQTLGQGPEFLTYFQNEAQLEKSRLLSDRFSAERPKGSFSTLEIQRTEQGDSAMYLCASSHGVRGFQETQYFGPGTRLLVL.

The chain uses TRBV27 and TRBJ2-2; 10 bases align to TRBD2. Germline V CDR1 and CDR2: MNHEY, SMNVEV (reference sequence). The CDR3 totals 19 residues. V shed 5 bases and J 5 bases; nucleotides not matched to a gene: 17. CDR3 amino acids: CASSPRRAGGPDWTGELFF. The CDR3 DNA reads TGTGCCAGCAGTCCCCGGAGAGCGGGAGGGCCGGATTGGACCGGGGAGCTGTTTTTT.

The chain combines TRBV7-6 with TRBJ2-3; no firm D call. V was pared by 2 bases and J by 0 bases, with 3 bases between. Germline CDR1 reads SGHVS; CDR2 reads FNYEAQ. The CDR3 sequence is 13 residues long. This CDR3 is CASSLPSTDTQYF. CDR3 bases: TGTGCCAGCAGCTTACCTAGCACAGATACGCAGTATTTT.